These 22 T cell receptor beta chains originate from one sample sequenced in a study of CD8 T cells in ankylosing spondylitis. Using its own MiXCR run on the 5' RACE reads, TCRdb lists one record per CDR3 protein. The sample has fewer than 250,000 distinct CDR3 sequences, over 9.5% seen once. Sequencing used blood, either unsorted or a sorted T cell fraction (not recorded which). These receptors were collected from a male donor with ankylosing spondylitis or in good health (not recorded which).

This clonotype was observed at least ten times. CDR3 nucleotide sequence: TGCGCCAGCAGCTTGGCCTTACAGGGAGGAAGAACTGAAGCTTTCTTT. Encoded protein: CASSLALQGGRTEAFF. The chain couples TRBV5-1 to TRBJ1-1, with a tentative D call TRBD1 (6 bases). CDR3 length equals 16 residues. Trimming cost V 0 bases and J 5 bases, with 17 bases left between them. The V gene's germline CDR1 is SGHRS and CDR2 YFSETQ.

This clonotype was detected many times. The CDR3 nucleotides are TGCAGTGCTAGAGGGGGCAGGGGGTCCTACGAGCAGTACTTC. This codes for CSARGGRGSYEQYF. The chain joins TRBV20-1 to TRBJ2-7; 7 nucleotides agree with TRBD1. The trim removed 1 base at V and 1 base at J, leaving 4 bases unmatched. The germline V gene has CDR1 DFQATT and CDR2 SNEGSKA (reference sequence). The CDR3 covers 14 residues.

This clonotype was seen a few times. CDR3 in DNA: TGCAGTGCCGATCGGGGAACCGCCGGGGAGCTGTTTTTT. Translation gives CSADRGTAGELFF. The chain uses TRBV20-1 and TRBJ2-2; D is possibly TRBD2 (5 bases). Germline lookup yields CDR1 DFQATT and CDR2 SNEGSKA (reference sequence). V was cut by 6 bases and J by 6 bases, with 14 bases left in between. The CDR3 is made up of 13 amino acids.

This clonotype was seen a few times. J is TRBJ2-1 and V is TRBV7-2, with D possibly matching TRBD2 (6 bases). Trimming removed 6 bases from V and 0 bases from J, with 12 bases in between. This CDR3 contains 15 residues. In germline, CDR1 is SGHTA, CDR2 FQGNSA. CDR3 in amino acids: CASRGGRSSYNEQFF. The CDR3, as DNA: TGTGCCAGCAGGGGAGGCCGGAGCTCCTACAATGAGCAGTTCTTC.

The sample holds a few counts of this clonotype. The genes are TRBV7-9 and TRBJ1-1; D possibly corresponds to TRBD1 (6 bases). This CDR3 comprises 12 residues. Trimming removed 7 bases from V and 5 bases from J, with 11 bases in between. Germline CDR1 SEHNR, CDR2 FQNEAQ (reference sequence). CDR3 nucleotide sequence: TGTGCCAGCATGGCGGGGGCTACTGAAGCTTTCTTT. Protein product: CASMAGATEAFF.

The chain uses TRBV11-1 and TRBJ2-1; 11 bases line up with TRBD1. J was trimmed by 9 bases and V by 3 bases; bases with no gene match: 7. Germline V lookup: CDR1 SGHAT, CDR2 FQDESV (reference sequence). This CDR3 spans 15 amino acids. The DNA of the CDR3 is TGTGCCAGCAGCTTGGACAGGGGGCTTATGGGTGAGCAGTTCTTC. This translates into CASSLDRGLMGEQFF. The full variable domain, in which reference TRBV11-1 and TRBJ2-1 provide the parts outside the CDR3, is EAEVAQSPRYKITEKSQAVAFWCDPISGHATLYWYRQILGQGPELLVQFQDESVVDDSQLPKDRFSAERLKGVDSTLKIQPAELGDSAMYLCASSLDRGLMGEQFFGPGTRLTVL.

This clonotype was recorded at least ten times. The rearrangement links TRBV25-1 to TRBJ1-1, with TRBD1 matching 8 bases. V was clipped by 3 bases and J by 3 bases; unmatched bases: 9. The germline gives CDR1 MGHDK, CDR2 SYGVNS. The CDR3 loop spans 16 amino acids. The CDR3 DNA follows: TGTGCCAGCAGTGACGCCCGACAGGGGCATTACACTGAAGCTTTCTTT. This encodes CASSDARQGHYTEAFF. Looking up the rest from reference TRBV25-1 and TRBJ1-1 gives the full variable domain: EADIYQTPRYLVIGTGKKITLECSQTMGHDKMYWYQQDPGMELHLIHYSYGVNSTEKGDLSSESTVSRIRTEHFPLTLESARPSHTSQYLCASSDARQGHYTEAFFGQGTRLTVV.

This clonotype was observed at least ten times. This chain joins TRBV5-1 and TRBJ1-6; D is uncertain. Germline CDR1 SGHRS, CDR2 YFSETQ. V lost 4 bases and J 6 bases, leaving 11 bases between the germline ends. CDR3 length: 14 amino acids. This CDR3 is CASSLDASNSPLHF. The CDR3 region has the DNA TGCGCCAGCAGCCTGGACGCATCTAATTCACCCCTCCACTTT.

This clonotype occurred a few times. The chain carries TRBV11-1 and TRBJ2-1; D is ambiguous. V was pared by 0 bases and J by 11 bases, with 11 bases between. The germline CDR1 and CDR2 sequences are SGHAT and FQDESV (reference sequence). There are 13 residues in the CDR3. This CDR3 reads CASSLATGWKQFF. CDR3 nucleotides: TGTGCCAGCAGCTTAGCGACTGGGTGGAAGCAGTTCTTC.

The chain has TRBV5-1 and TRBJ2-2; D gene unclear. Germline CDR1 reads SGHRS; CDR2 reads YFSETQ. Trimming removed 2 bases at V and 0 bases at J, with 11 bases between. There are 16 residues in the CDR3. CDR3 sequence reads: CASSFQSTANTGELFF. The CDR3 bases are TGCGCCAGCAGCTTTCAGTCCACCGCGAACACCGGGGAGCTGTTTTTT.

CDR3 amino acids: CSVVRLYTDTQYF. Written as DNA, the CDR3 is TGCAGCGTTGTCAGGCTTTACACAGATACGCAGTATTTT. The chain is built from TRBV29-1 and TRBJ2-3; D is unclear. Germline V gene lookup returns CDR1 SQVTM and CDR2 ANQGSEA. The CDR3 is 13 amino acids. V gave up 4 bases and J gave up 2 bases, with 10 bases separating them.

Concerning this clonotype itself: Given a much more abundant clone one base away, this may be a read error. The CDR3: CASSFDTGLFTSGANILTF. CDR3 coding DNA: TGTGCCAGCAGTTTTGACACAGGGCTGTTTACCTCTGGGGCCAACATCCTGACTTTC. The chain employs TRBV7-8 and TRBJ2-6, with a tentative D call TRBD1 (6 bases). This CDR3 has 19 residues. From germline, CDR1 is SGHVS and CDR2 FQNEAQ.

This clonotype was counted only a few times. This chain joins TRBV10-3 and TRBJ2-1; TRBD2 agrees at 15 bases. The CDR3 spans 19 residues. The germline V gene has CDR1 ENHRY and CDR2 SYGVKD. V shed 5 bases, J shed 2 bases, and the junction held 10 bases outside the gene matches. The CDR3 sequence is CAISPTGTSGGMAYNEQFF. Written as DNA, the CDR3 is TGTGCCATCAGTCCCACCGGGACTAGCGGGGGGATGGCCTACAATGAGCAGTTCTTC.

This clonotype was counted at least ten times. The chain couples TRBV5-5 to TRBJ2-3; TRBD2 matches 8 bases. Germline trimming cut 2 bases from V and 3 bases from J; bases unmatched to any gene: 5. The CDR3 sequence is 15 residues long. CDR1 and CDR2 from the germline V gene are SGHKS and YYEKEE (reference sequence). The CDR3 sequence is CASSFQRGPTDTQYF. CDR3 sequence (DNA): TGTGCCAGCAGCTTCCAGCGGGGGCCAACAGATACGCAGTATTTT.

In its sample, this clonotype was seen many times. The chain employs TRBV12-3 or TRBV12-4 and TRBJ2-5; 13 positions match TRBD2. Unmatched junction bases numbered 11, after V lost 8 bases and J lost 5 bases. CDR3 length: 16 amino acids. The CDR3 is CASRGLAGVGVETQYF. The CDR3 DNA is TGTGCCAGCCGAGGACTAGCGGGAGTAGGCGTGGAGACCCAGTACTTC.

This clonotype was seen repeatedly, ten times or more. The chain carries TRBV29-1 and TRBJ2-7; D is unresolved. This CDR3 is built from 11 residues. From germline, CDR1 is SQVTM and CDR2 ANQGSEA. V shed 5 bases and J shed 10 bases, with 15 bases lying between them. CDR3 nucleotide sequence: TGCAGCGTTTCCCCGGGCCGAGGACAGTACTTC. Protein product: CSVSPGRGQYF.

V usage is TRBV20-1 and J usage is TRBJ2-3, with D perhaps TRBD1 or TRBD2 (5 bases each). The CDR3 extends over 14 amino acids. V lost 7 bases and J 2 bases, leaving 16 bases between the germline ends. CDR1 and CDR2 from the germline V gene are DFQATT and SNEGSKA (reference sequence). The CDR3: CSVEGRPDTDTQYF. The DNA of the CDR3 is TGCAGTGTCGAGGGACGTCCGGACACAGATACGCAGTATTTT.

This clonotype was observed at least ten times. J is TRBJ2-5 and V is TRBV20-1; no firm D call. Germline V CDR1 and CDR2: DFQATT, SNEGSKA (reference sequence). Trimming took off 0 bases at V and 6 bases at J, with 8 bases between the two ends. The CDR3 runs to 12 residues. CDR3 sequence: CSARDVGQTQYF. DNA for the CDR3: TGCAGTGCTAGAGATGTGGGCCAGACCCAGTACTTC.

There are many counts of this clonotype. The chain has TRBV6-5 and TRBJ2-1, with 7 bases aligning to TRBD2. CDR3 length: 18 amino acids. The V and J ends lost 0 bases and 4 bases, in that order; junction bases with no gene match: 12. The germline V gene has CDR1 MNHEY and CDR2 SVGAGI. The CDR3 region is CASSYSNTAGAFYNEQFF. CDR3 sequence (DNA): TGTGCCAGCAGTTACTCGAACACGGCGGGAGCCTTTTACAATGAGCAGTTCTTC.

Ten or more counts support this clonotype. The V call is TRBV5-1, the J call TRBJ1-1; D call uncertain. CDR1 and CDR2 (germline): SGHRS, YFSETQ. Trimming shortened V by 1 base and J by 0 bases, and 10 bases separated the two germline ends. The CDR3 has 15 amino acids. CDR3 coding DNA: TGCGCCAGCAGCTTGATGTGGGGTCTGAACACTGAAGCTTTCTTT. Protein product: CASSLMWGLNTEAFF. Drawing the rest from reference TRBV5-1 and TRBJ1-1, the complete variable domain is KAGVTQTPRYLIKTRGQQVTLSCSPISGHRSVSWYQQTPGQGLQFLFEYFSETQRNKGNFPGRFSGRQFSNSRSEMNVSTLELGDSALYLCASSLMWGLNTEAFFGQGTRLTVV.

This clonotype was counted only a few times. This chain joins TRBV13 and TRBJ2-1; perhaps TRBD1 as D (5 bases). The CDR3 runs 14 residues. Germline values: CDR1 PRHDT, CDR2 FYEKMQ (reference sequence). V gave up 8 bases and J gave up 7 bases, with 18 bases separating them. The CDR3 DNA follows: TGTGCCAGCTCAGGGCAGGCAACCGGGAATGAGCAGTTCTTC. As protein: CASSGQATGNEQFF.

Ten or more counts support this clonotype. The rearrangement links TRBV6-1 to TRBJ2-1; D perhaps matches TRBD2 (7 bases). The CDR3 is made up of 13 amino acids. The V gene lost 1 base and the J gene lost 13 bases, with 14 bases spanning the gap. Per the germline V gene, CDR1 is MNHNS and CDR2 is SASEGT. The DNA for the CDR3 is TGTGCCAGCAGTGAAGGTGGGGGGGCGACACAGTTCTTC. Its translation is CASSEGGGATQFF.